This is a list of T cell receptor beta chains from one sample in a study of T-cell reconstitution after alpha-beta-depleted transplantation in children. TCRdb independently ran MiXCR on the PCR reads; one entry per CDR3 protein. This sample has 200,000 to 250,000 distinct CDR3 sequences; approximately 9.9% occur once, and the top ten carry approximately 5%. Sequenced here: PBMCs from the stem cell graft donor, sampled from the stem cell graft. Receptors originate from a human donor who donated a stem cell graft to a child with SCID. Both conserved end residues are part of each CDR3. Fields, in order: clone size, D gene, V gene, J gene, CDR3 DNA, CDR3 protein. The D gene is left open where the match is weak. The listing skips clone size in some rows; elsewhere it reads once, few, many or a size class.

>.|.|TRBV29-1|TRBJ1-4
TGCAGCGGGGGGGGGCTCGGAGAAAAACTGTTTTTT
CSGGGLGEKLFF
>many|.|TRBV7-9|TRBJ1-3
TGTGCCAGCAGCTTAAAGGGCAGCTCTGGAAACACCATATATTTT
CASSLKGSSGNTIYF
>few|TRBD1|TRBV7-2|TRBJ2-7
TGTGCCAGCAGCCGCGATTGGGACAGGACCTACGAGCAGTACTTC
CASSRDWDRTYEQYF
>many|TRBD1|TRBV5-1|TRBJ1-1
TGCGCCAGCAGCTTGGTGCCGCCGGAAGGGACAGGGTATACTGAAGCTTTCTTT
CASSLVPPEGTGYTEAFF
>many|.|TRBV5-1|TRBJ2-3
TGCGCCAGCAGCTTAGCAGGGCAGAGCACAGATACGCAGTATTTT
CASSLAGQSTDTQYF
>many|.|TRBV19|TRBJ1-2
TGTGCCAGTTCTCTCCCCGGGCAGCGCTTTTACTATGGCTACACCTTC
CASSLPGQRFYYGYTF
>many|.|TRBV7-9|TRBJ1-1
TGTGCCAGCGACCCCCTTGATCGGACGGAGAACACTGAAGCTTTCTTT
CASDPLDRTENTEAFF
>many|.|TRBV7-2|TRBJ2-2
TGTGCCAGCAGCCGGGCCCCGCAAACCGGGGAGCTGTTTTTT
CASSRAPQTGELFF
>many|TRBD1|TRBV12-3/TRBV12-4|TRBJ1-5
TGTGCCAGCACCCGGACAGGGGGCGCGGGGCAGCCCCAGCATTTT
CASTRTGGAGQPQHF
>many|TRBD2|TRBV7-8|TRBJ2-3
TGTGCCAGCAGCCGAGGACTAGCGGGGACTTACACAGATACGCAGTATTTT
CASSRGLAGTYTDTQYF